These T cell receptor beta chains were read from a single sample in a study of T-cell memory formation after mild COVID-19. From the 5' RACE reads, TCRdb called clonotypes with MiXCR, one entry per CDR3 protein. The table has around 53,000 distinct CDR3 sequences, roughly an eighth seen once. The sample was PBMCs or a T cell subset sorted from them (not recorded which). The receptor source for this set is a man aged 18 to 30 who had mild COVID-19 (a few samples of this study predate the infection). Cell type and time point are not known. Each CDR3 is given with its conserved first and last residue. Each record gives: V gene, J gene, clone size, D gene, CDR3 protein, CDR3 DNA. D genes are given only for firm matches. Not every row has a clone size; where given, it reads once, few, many or a size class.

>TRBV5-4|TRBJ2-1|.|TRBD2
CASSRPSGGAYNEQFF
TGTGCCAGCAGCCGACCTAGCGGGGGGGCCTACAATGAGCAGTTCTTC
>TRBV9|TRBJ2-5|many|.
CASSVAVGETQYF
TGTGCCAGCAGCGTAGCTGTGGGAGAGACCCAGTACTTC
>TRBV10-3|TRBJ2-3|.|TRBD2
CAISEPSGGANTQYF
TGTGCCATCAGTGAGCCTAGCGGGGGGGCCAATACGCAGTATTTT
>TRBV13|TRBJ1-4|few|.
CASSRTSTWSTNEKLFF
TGTGCCAGCAGCAGAACCTCCACGTGGTCAACTAATGAAAAACTGTTTTTT
>TRBV27|TRBJ1-2|many|TRBD1
CASSHYRQGEGYTF
TGTGCCAGCAGTCACTATCGACAGGGGGAGGGCTACACCTTC
>TRBV7-2|TRBJ2-5|.|.
CASSPGGRRYLGETQYF
TGTGCCAGCAGTCCCGGGGGCAGGCGCTACCTCGGGGAGACCCAGTACTTC
>TRBV7-2|TRBJ2-1|many|TRBD2
CASSWGLAGNNEQFF
TGTGCCAGCAGCTGGGGACTAGCGGGGAACAATGAGCAGTTCTTC
>TRBV12-3/TRBV12-4|TRBJ2-2|.|.
CASCPLAPNTGELFF
TGTGCCAGCTGCCCCCTAGCGCCGAACACCGGGGAGCTGTTTTTT
>TRBV3-1|TRBJ2-1|.|TRBD2
CASSPIAGEQFF
TGTGCCAGCAGCCCTATAGCGGGTGAGCAGTTCTTC
>TRBV6-2/TRBV6-3|TRBJ2-1|.|.
CASSYSRVPRSSYNEQFF
TGTGCCAGCAGTTACTCGAGGGTGCCTAGAAGCTCCTACAATGAGCAGTTCTTC
>TRBV7-7|TRBJ2-5|few|TRBD2
CASSPGSGGQETQYF
TGTGCCAGCAGCCCGGGGAGCGGGGGCCAAGAGACCCAGTACTTC
>TRBV3-1|TRBJ1-1|few|.
CASSRNDDTEAFF
TGTGCCAGCAGCCGGAATGATGACACTGAAGCTTTCTTT
>TRBV10-3|TRBJ2-2|.|TRBD2
CAINGGTNTGELFF
TGTGCCATCAACGGGGGGACGAACACCGGGGAGCTGTTTTTT
>TRBV6-2/TRBV6-3|TRBJ2-1|many|.
CASSPSRAPPYNEQFF
TGTGCCAGCAGTCCCTCGAGGGCACCCCCCTACAATGAGCAGTTCTTC
>TRBV20-1|TRBJ1-5|many|TRBD1
CSAETAGTGDQPQHF
TGCAGTGCCGAGACCGCCGGGACAGGAGATCAGCCCCAGCATTTT
>TRBV6-2/TRBV6-3|TRBJ2-2|.|.
CASSYTDTGELFF
TGTGCCAGCAGTTACACAGACACCGGGGAGCTGTTTTTT
>TRBV3-1|TRBJ2-3|.|TRBD2
CASRGTTGTSDTDTQYF
TGTGCCAGCAGGGGCACAACCGGGACTAGCGACACAGATACGCAGTATTTT
>TRBV25-1|TRBJ2-2|many|TRBD1
CASAAGTGDTGELFF
TGTGCCAGCGCAGCCGGGACAGGGGACACCGGGGAGCTGTTTTTT
>TRBV7-6|TRBJ1-2|few|.
CASSLALGPGYGYTF
TGTGCCAGCAGCTTAGCGCTGGGTCCTGGATATGGCTACACCTTC
>TRBV7-2|TRBJ1-2|.|.
CASSLTSGNYGYTF
TGTGCCAGCAGCTTAACATCGGGGAACTATGGCTACACCTTC
>TRBV4-2|TRBJ2-5|few|TRBD2
CASSQAGTGGGIQETQYF
TGTGCCAGCAGCCAAGCAGGGACTGGCGGGGGAATACAAGAGACCCAGTACTTC
>TRBV7-9|TRBJ1-1|few|.
CASSLAENTEAFF
TGTGCCAGCAGCTTAGCAGAGAACACTGAAGCTTTCTTT
>TRBV5-4|TRBJ2-5|many|TRBD2
CASSLGGLAGAGETQYF
TGTGCCAGCAGCTTGGGGGGACTAGCGGGGGCCGGGGAGACCCAGTACTTC
>TRBV6-1|TRBJ2-3|.|.
CASRHESTDTQYF
TGTGCCAGCAGACACGAGTCAACAGATACGCAGTATTTT
>TRBV6-1|TRBJ2-5|many|TRBD2
CASSESAGGQETQYF
TGTGCCAGCAGTGAATCCGCGGGGGGCCAAGAGACCCAGTACTTC
>TRBV15|TRBJ1-5|.|.
CATSRIYQHQHF
TGTGCCACCAGCCGAATTTATCAGCACCAGCATTTT
>TRBV11-3|TRBJ2-3|.|.
CASSFPGRNTQYF
TGTGCCAGCAGCTTCCCAGGGAGAAATACGCAGTATTTT
>TRBV18|TRBJ1-2|few|.
CASSPREFNYGYTF
TGTGCCAGCTCACCTCGGGAGTTTAACTATGGCTACACCTTC
>TRBV20-1|TRBJ2-7|once|.
CRALRQVSYEQYF
TGCAGAGCGCTACGGCAGGTGAGCTACGAGCAGTACTTC
>TRBV18|TRBJ1-5|few|.
CASSPAPSNQPQHF
TGTGCCAGCTCACCGGCACCTAGCAATCAGCCCCAGCATTTT
>TRBV15|TRBJ2-5|.|.
CATSRRRLVRGETQYF
TGTGCCACCAGCAGAAGACGACTAGTAAGAGGGGAGACCCAGTACTTC
>TRBV15|TRBJ2-1|.|.
CATSTRAAGNLDEQFF
TGTGCCACCAGCACCCGGGCGGCAGGGAATCTAGATGAGCAGTTCTTC
>TRBV20-1|TRBJ2-1|.|.
CSARGPVEQFF
TGCAGTGCTAGGGGGCCTGTAGAGCAGTTCTTC
>TRBV7-2|TRBJ2-7|few|.
CASSLVVQGPYEQYF
TGTGCCAGCAGCTTAGTAGTTCAGGGGCCCTACGAGCAGTACTTC
>TRBV5-1|TRBJ2-2|many|TRBD2
CASSFSGAHTGELFF
TGCGCCAGCAGCTTTAGCGGGGCTCACACCGGGGAGCTGTTTTTT
>TRBV20-1|TRBJ1-4|.|TRBD1
CSAPGTGGEKLFF
TGCAGTGCCCCCGGGACAGGGGGTGAAAAACTGTTTTTT